What follows is one T cell receptor (beta chain) and its context. Trimming left V 4 bases short and J 4 bases short, with 10 bases between. Germline V gene data show CDR1 as SNHLY and CDR2 as FYNNEI. CDR3 length: 13 amino acids. These data are taken from a study of control samples from healthy donors and cancer patients. Only in-frame clones appear in the TCRdb table, and some are missing; sequencing was by immunoSEQ multiplex PCR. The sample consists of fewer than 200,000 clones, roughly 93% of them appearing once. V gene TRBV2 combines with J gene TRBJ1-1; tentative D call: TRBD1 (6 bases). This sequence was found in a woman aged 60 to 75 in good health. Source material: blood. The CDR3 reads CASSGGGATEAFF. CDR3 DNA: TGTGCCAGCAGTGGGGGGGGCGCCACTGAAGCTTTCTTT.